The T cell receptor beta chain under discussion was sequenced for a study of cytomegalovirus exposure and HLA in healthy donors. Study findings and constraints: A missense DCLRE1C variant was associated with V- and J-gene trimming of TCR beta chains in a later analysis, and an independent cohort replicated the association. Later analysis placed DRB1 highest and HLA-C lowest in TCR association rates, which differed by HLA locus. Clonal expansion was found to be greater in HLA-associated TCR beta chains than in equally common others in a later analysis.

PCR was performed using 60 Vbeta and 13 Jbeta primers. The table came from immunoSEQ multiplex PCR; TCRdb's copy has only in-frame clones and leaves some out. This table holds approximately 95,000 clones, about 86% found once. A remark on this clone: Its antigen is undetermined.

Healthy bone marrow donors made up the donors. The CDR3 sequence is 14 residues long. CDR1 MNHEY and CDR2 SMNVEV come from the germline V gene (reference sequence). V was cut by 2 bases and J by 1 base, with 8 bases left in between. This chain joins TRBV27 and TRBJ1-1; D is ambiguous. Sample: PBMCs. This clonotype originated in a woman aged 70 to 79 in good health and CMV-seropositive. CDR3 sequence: CASSLEGGNTEAFF. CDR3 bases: TGTGCCAGCAGTTTAGAGGGCGGGAACACTGAAGCTTTCTTT.